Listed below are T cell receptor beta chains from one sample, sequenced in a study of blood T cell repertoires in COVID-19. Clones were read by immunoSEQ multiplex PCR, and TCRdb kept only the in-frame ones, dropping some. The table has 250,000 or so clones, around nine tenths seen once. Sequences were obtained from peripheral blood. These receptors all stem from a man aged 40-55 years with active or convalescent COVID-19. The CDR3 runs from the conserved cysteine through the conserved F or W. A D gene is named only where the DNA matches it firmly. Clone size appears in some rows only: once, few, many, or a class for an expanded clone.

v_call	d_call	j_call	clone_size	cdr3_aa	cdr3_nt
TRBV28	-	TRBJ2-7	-	CASSSQSLGGGEQYF	TGTGCCAGCAGTTCCCAGAGCTTGGGAGGTGGTGAGCAGTACTTC
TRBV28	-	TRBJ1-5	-	CASTGLTQPQHF	TGTGCCAGCACAGGGTTGACCCAGCCCCAGCATTTT
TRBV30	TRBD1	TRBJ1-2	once	CAWNRDRGHYGYTF	TGTGCCTGGAACCGGGACAGGGGCCACTATGGCTACACCTTC
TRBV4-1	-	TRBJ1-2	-	CASSPTRGTRSNYGYTF	TGCGCCAGCAGCCCTACCCGGGGTACGAGGAGTAACTATGGCTACACCTTC
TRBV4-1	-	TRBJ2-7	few	CASSQDGWAYEQYF	TGCGCCAGCAGCCAAGACGGGTGGGCCTACGAGCAGTACTTC
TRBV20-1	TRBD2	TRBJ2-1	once	CSASTSGRGGYNEQFF	TGCAGTGCTAGTACTAGCGGGAGAGGGGGATACAATGAGCAGTTCTTC
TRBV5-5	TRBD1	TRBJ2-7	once	CASSPGPGQGTYEQYF	TGTGCCAGCAGCCCCGGCCCGGGACAGGGCACCTACGAGCAGTACTTC
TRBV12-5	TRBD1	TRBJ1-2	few	CASAMTGGSYGYTF	TGTGCTAGTGCCATGACAGGGGGCAGCTATGGCTACACCTTC
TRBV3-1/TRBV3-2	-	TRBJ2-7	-	CASTPRKGLSYEQYF	TGTGCCAGCACCCCGCGGAAGGGACTCTCCTACGAGCAGTACTTC
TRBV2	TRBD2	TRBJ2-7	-	CASSPPRELGYEQYF	TGTGCCAGCAGCCCCCCGCGGGAGCTCGGGTACGAGCAGTACTTC
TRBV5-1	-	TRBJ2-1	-	CASSLWGSAVYNEQFF	TGCGCCAGCAGCTTGTGGGGCTCGGCAGTATACAATGAGCAGTTCTTC
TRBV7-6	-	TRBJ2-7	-	CASSPTQGDDEQYF	TGTGCCAGCAGCCCCACCCAGGGTGACGACGAGCAGTACTTC
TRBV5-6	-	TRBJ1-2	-	CASSLGRSHYGYTF	TGTGCCAGCAGCTTGGGTCGGAGCCACTATGGCTACACCTTC
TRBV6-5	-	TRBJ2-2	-	CASSYVGGDTGELFF	TGTGCCAGCAGTTATGTGGGAGGCGACACCGGGGAGCTGTTTTTT
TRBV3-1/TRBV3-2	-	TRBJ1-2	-	CASSQGGLNYGYTF	TGTGCCAGCAGCCAAGGGGGCCTAAACTATGGCTACACCTTC
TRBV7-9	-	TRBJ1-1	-	CASSPFGGRDEAFF	TGTGCCAGCAGCCCGTTCGGGGGGCGCGATGAAGCTTTCTTT
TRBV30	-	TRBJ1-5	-	CAWSEQGEKPQHF	TGTGCCTGGAGTGAACAGGGAGAGAAACCCCAGCATTTT
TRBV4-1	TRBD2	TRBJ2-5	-	CASSLLGGVETQYF	TGCGCCAGCAGCCTCCTGGGAGGGGTGGAGACCCAGTACTTC
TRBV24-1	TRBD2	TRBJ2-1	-	CATSDQWTSGGSYNEQFF	TGTGCCACCAGTGACCAATGGACTAGCGGGGGGTCTTACAATGAGCAGTTCTTC
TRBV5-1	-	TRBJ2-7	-	CASSLAGRGYEQYF	TGCGCCAGCAGCTTGGCCGGCAGGGGTTACGAGCAGTACTTC
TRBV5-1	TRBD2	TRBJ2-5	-	CASSLKGTSGQETQYF	TGCGCCAGCAGCTTGAAGGGGACTAGCGGCCAAGAGACCCAGTACTTC
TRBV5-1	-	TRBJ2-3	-	CASSGGTFANTDTQYF	TGCGCCAGCAGCGGGGGGACCTTTGCTAACACAGATACGCAGTATTTT
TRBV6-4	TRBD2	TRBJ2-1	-	CASSATWGGEQFF	TGTGCCAGCAGTGCAACTTGGGGGGGGGAGCAGTTCTTC
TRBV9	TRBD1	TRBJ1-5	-	CASSVVQTGLNQPQHF	TGTGCCAGCAGCGTAGTTCAGACAGGGCTAAATCAGCCCCAGCATTTT
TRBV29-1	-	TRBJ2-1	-	CSVVRPGVGNEQFF	TGCAGCGTTGTTAGGCCAGGGGTGGGGAATGAGCAGTTCTTC
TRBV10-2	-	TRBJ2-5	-	CASRQGGYQETQYF	TGCGCCAGCAGACAGGGGGGGTACCAAGAGACCCAGTACTTC
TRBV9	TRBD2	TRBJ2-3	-	CASSVEGSGEDTQYF	TGTGCCAGCAGCGTAGAGGGTAGCGGGGAAGATACGCAGTATTTT
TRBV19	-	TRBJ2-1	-	CASSPGHLQFF	TGTGCCAGTAGTCCCGGACACTTGCAGTTCTTC